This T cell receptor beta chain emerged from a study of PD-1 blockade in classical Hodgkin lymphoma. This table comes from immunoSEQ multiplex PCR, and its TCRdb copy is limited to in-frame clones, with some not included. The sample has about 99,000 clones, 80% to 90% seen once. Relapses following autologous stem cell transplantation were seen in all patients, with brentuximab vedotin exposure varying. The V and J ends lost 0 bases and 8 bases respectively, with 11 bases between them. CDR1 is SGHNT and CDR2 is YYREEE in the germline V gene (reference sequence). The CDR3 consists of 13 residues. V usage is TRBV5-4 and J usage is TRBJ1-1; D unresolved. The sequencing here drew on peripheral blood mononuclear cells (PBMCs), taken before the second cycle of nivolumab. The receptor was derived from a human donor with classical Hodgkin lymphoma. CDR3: CASSLAFSDEAFF. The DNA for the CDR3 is TGTGCCAGCAGCTTGGCATTCTCGGACGAAGCTTTCTTT.